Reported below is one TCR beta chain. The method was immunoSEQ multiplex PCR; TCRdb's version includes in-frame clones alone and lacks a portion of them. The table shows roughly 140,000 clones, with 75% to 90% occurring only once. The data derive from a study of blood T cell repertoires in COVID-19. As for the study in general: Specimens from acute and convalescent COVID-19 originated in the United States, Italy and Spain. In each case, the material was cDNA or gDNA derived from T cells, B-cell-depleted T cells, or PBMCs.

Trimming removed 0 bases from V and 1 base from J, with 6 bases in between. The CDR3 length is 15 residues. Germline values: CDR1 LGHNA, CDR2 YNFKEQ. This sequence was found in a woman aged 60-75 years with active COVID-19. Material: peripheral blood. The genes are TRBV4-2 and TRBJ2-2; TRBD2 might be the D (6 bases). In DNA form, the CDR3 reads TGTGCCAGCAGCCAAGAGGGGGGGAACACCGGGGAGCTGTTTTTT. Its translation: CASSQEGGNTGELFF.